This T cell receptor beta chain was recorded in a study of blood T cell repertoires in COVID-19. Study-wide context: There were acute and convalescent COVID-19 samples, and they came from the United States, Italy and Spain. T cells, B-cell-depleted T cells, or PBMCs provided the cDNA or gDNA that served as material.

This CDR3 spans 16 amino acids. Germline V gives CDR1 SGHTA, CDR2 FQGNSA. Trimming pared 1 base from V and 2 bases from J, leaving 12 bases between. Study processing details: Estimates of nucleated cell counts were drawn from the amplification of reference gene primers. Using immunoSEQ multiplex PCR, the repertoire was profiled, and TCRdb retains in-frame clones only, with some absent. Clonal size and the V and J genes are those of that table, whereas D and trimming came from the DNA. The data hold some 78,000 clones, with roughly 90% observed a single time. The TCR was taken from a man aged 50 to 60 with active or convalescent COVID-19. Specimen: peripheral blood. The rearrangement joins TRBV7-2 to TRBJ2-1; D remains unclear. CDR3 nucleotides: TGTGCCAGCAGCTTAGGGCCCCCACAACCCTACAATGAGCAGTTCTTC. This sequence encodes CASSLGPPQPYNEQFF.